Following are 2 T cell receptor beta chains from one sample sequenced in a study of beta chain features in type 1 diabetes. The authors reverse transcribed all of the isolated RNA, so sequencing captured expressed TCRB transcripts. Repertoires were generated with immunoSEQ multiplex PCR, while TCRdb's copy carries only in-frame clones and drops some. The sample contains 200,000 to 250,000 clones, around 10% of which appear only once. Material for sequencing was naive CD4+ T cells from blood. The source of these receptors is a young woman in good health.

Here the CDR3 DNA reads TGCGCCAGCAGCTTGACCGGGACTAGCGGCTCCTACGAGCAGTACTTC. This encodes CASSLTGTSGSYEQYF. This rearrangement joins TRBV5-1 to TRBJ2-7; TRBD2 agrees at 11 bases. The ends lost 1 base at V and 0 bases at J; junction bases unmatched: 3. This CDR3 contains 16 residues. Germline V CDR1 and CDR2: SGHRS, YFSETQ.

This clone was counted between two and nine times. This chain connects TRBV18 to TRBJ2-1, with D unresolved. The CDR3 covers 16 residues. Per the germline V gene, CDR1 is KGHSH and CDR2 is LQKENI. V gave up 4 bases and J gave up 0 bases, with 13 bases separating them. CDR3 nucleotides: TGTGCCAGCTCACGGCAGACTCATAGCTCCTACAATGAGCAGTTCTTC. Translated: CASSRQTHSSYNEQFF.